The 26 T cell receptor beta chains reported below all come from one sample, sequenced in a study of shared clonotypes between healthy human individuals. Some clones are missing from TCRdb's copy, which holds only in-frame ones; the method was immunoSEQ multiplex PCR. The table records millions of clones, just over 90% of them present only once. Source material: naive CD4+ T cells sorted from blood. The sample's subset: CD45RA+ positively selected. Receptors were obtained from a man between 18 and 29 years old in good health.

In DNA form, the CDR3 reads TGCGCCAGCAGCCAAGACAGGAAGCCCAATGAAAAACTGTTTTTT. Protein sequence: CASSQDRKPNEKLFF. V usage is TRBV4-1 and J usage is TRBJ1-4; D is uncertain. Germline V gives CDR1 MGHRA, CDR2 YSYEKL. The V gene lost 0 bases and the J gene lost 5 bases, with 10 bases spanning the gap. This CDR3 has 15 amino acids.

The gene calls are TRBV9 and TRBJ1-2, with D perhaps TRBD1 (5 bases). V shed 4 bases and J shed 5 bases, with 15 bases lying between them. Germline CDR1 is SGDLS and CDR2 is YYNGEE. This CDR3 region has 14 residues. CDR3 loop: CASSPPRDRYGYTF. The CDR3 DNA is TGTGCCAGCAGCCCCCCCAGGGATAGGTATGGCTACACCTTC.

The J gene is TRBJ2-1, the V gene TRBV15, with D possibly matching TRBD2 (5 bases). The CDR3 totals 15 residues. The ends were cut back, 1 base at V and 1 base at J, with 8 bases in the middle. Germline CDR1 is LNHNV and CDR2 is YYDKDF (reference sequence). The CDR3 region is CATSRARESYNEQFF. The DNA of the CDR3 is TGTGCCACCAGCAGAGCCCGGGAATCCTACAATGAGCAGTTCTTC. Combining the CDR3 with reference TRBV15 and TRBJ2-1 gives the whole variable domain DAMVIQNPRYQVTQFGKPVTLSCSQTLNHNVMYWYQQKSSQAPKLLFHYYDKDFNNEADTPDNFQSRRPNTSFCFLDIRSPGLGDTAMYLCATSRARESYNEQFFGPGTRLTVL.

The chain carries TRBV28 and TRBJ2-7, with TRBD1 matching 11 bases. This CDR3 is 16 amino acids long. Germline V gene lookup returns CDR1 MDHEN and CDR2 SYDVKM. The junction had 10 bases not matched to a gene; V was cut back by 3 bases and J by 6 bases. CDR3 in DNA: TGTGCCAGCAGTTTCCCTTGGACAGGGGGCTTACGCGAGCAGTACTTC. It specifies CASSFPWTGGLREQYF.

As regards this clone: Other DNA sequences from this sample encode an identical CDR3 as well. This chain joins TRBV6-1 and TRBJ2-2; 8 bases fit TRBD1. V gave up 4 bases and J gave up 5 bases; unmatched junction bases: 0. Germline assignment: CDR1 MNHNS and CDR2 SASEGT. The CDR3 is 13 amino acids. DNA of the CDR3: TGTGCCAGCAGTGGGACAGGGACCGGGGAGCTGTTTTTT. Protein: CASSGTGTGELFF.

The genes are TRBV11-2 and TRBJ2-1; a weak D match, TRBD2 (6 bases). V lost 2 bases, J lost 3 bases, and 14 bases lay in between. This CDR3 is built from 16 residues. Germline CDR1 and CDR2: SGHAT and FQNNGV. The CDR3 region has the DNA TGTGCCAGCAGCTTAAGGGGTGGCGGGAACTACAATGAGCAGTTCTTC. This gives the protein CASSLRGGGNYNEQFF.

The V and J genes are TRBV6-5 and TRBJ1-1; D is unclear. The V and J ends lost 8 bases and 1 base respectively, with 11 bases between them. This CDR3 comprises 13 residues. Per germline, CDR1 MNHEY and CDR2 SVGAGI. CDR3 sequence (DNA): TGTGCCAGCGTTAAACGGGGGAACACTGAAGCTTTCTTT. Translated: CASVKRGNTEAFF.

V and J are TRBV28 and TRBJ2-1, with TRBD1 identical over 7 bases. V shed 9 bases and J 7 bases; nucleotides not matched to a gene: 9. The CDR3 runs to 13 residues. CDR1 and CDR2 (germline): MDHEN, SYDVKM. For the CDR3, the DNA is TGTGCCAGTATGACAGGGTTGGTGAATGAGCAGTTCTTC. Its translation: CASMTGLVNEQFF.

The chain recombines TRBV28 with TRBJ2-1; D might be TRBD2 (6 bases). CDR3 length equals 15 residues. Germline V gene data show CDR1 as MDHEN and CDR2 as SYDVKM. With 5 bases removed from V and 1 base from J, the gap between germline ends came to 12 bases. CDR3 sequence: CASSPGGLSYNEQFF. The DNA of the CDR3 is TGTGCCAGCAGTCCCGGGGGTCTTTCCTACAATGAGCAGTTCTTC. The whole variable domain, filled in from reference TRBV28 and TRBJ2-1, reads DVKVTQSSRYLVKRTGEKVFLECVQDMDHENMFWYRQDPGLGLRLIYFSYDVKMKEKGDIPEGYSVSREKKERFSLILESASTNQTSMYLCASSPGGLSYNEQFFGPGTRLTVL.

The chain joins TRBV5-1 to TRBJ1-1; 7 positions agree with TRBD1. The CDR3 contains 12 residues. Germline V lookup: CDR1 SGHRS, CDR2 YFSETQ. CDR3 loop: CASGTVNTEAFF. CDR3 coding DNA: TGCGCTTCCGGGACAGTGAACACTGAAGCTTTCTTT.

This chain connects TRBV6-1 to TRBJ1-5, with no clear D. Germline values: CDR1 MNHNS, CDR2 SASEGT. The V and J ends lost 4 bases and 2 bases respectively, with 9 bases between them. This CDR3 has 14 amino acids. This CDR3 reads CASSGAGGNQPQHF. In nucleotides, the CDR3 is TGTGCCAGCAGTGGGGCGGGTGGCAATCAGCCCCAGCATTTT.

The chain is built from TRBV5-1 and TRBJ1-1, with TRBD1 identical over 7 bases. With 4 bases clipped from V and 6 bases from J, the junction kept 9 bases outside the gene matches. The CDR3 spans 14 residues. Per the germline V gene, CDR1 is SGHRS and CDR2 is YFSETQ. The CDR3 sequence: CASSGSTGRSEAFF. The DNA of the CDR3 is TGCGCCAGCAGCGGGTCGACAGGGCGGTCTGAAGCTTTCTTT. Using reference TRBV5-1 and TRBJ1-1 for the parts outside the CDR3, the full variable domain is KAGVTQTPRYLIKTRGQQVTLSCSPISGHRSVSWYQQTPGQGLQFLFEYFSETQRNKGNFPGRFSGRQFSNSRSEMNVSTLELGDSALYLCASSGSTGRSEAFFGQGTRLTVV.

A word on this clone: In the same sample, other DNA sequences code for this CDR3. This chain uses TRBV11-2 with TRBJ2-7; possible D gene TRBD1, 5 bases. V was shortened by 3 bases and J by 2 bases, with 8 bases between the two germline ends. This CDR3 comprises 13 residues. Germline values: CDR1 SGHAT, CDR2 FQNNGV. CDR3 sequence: CASSLAGTYEQYF. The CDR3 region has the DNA TGTGCCAGCAGCTTGGCAGGGACCTACGAGCAGTACTTC. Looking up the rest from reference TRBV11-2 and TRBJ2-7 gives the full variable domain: EAGVAQSPRYKIIEKRQSVAFWCNPISGHATLYWYQQILGQGPKLLIQFQNNGVVDDSQLPKDRFSAERLKGVDSTLKIQPAKLEDSAVYLCASSLAGTYEQYFGPGTRLTVT.

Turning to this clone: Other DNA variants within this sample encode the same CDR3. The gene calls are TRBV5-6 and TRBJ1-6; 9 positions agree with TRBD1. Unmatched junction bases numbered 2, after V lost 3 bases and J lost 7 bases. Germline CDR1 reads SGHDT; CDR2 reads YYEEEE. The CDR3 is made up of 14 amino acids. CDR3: CASSSGQGNSPLHF. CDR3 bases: TGTGCCAGCAGCTCGGGACAGGGCAATTCACCCCTCCACTTT. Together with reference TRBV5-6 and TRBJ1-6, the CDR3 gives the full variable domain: DAGVTQSPTHLIKTRGQQVTLRCSPKSGHDTVSWYQQALGQGPQFIFQYYEEEERQRGNFPDRFSGHQFPNYSSELNVNALLLGDSALYLCASSSGQGNSPLHFGNGTRLTVT.

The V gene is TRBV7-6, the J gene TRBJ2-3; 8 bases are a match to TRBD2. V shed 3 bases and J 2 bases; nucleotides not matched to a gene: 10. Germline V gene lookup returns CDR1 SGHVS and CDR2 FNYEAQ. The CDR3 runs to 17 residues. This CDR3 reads CASSLAQAGVVTDTQYF. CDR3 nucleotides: TGTGCCAGCAGCTTGGCCCAAGCGGGAGTTGTCACAGATACGCAGTATTTT.

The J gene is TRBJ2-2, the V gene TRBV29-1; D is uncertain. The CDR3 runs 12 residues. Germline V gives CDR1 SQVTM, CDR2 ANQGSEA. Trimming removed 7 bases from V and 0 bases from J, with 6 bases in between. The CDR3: CSAATNTGELFF. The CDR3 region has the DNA TGCAGCGCCGCAACGAACACCGGGGAGCTGTTTTTT.

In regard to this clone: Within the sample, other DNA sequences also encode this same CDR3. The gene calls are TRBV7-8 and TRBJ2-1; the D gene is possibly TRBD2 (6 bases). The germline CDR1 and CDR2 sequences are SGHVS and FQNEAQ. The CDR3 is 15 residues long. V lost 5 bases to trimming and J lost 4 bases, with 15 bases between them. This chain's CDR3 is CASSPPGLPYNEQFF. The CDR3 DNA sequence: TGTGCCAGCAGCCCTCCGGGACTGCCATACAATGAGCAGTTCTTC.

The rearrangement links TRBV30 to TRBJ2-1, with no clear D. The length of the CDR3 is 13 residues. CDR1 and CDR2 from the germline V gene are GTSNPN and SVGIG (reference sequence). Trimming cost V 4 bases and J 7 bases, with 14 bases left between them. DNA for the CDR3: TGTGCCTGGAATGATCGCTTGGCGAATGAGCAGTTCTTC. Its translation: CAWNDRLANEQFF.

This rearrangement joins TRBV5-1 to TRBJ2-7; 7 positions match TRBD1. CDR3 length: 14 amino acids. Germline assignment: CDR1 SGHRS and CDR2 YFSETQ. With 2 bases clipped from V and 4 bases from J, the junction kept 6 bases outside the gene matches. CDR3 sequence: CASSLQGSEYEQYF. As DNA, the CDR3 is TGCGCCAGCAGCTTACAGGGGTCGGAGTACGAGCAGTACTTC.

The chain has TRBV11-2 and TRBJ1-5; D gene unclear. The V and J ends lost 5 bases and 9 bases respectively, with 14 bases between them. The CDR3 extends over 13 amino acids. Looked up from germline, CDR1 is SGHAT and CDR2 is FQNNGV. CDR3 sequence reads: CASSPDGSGPQHF. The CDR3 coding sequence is TGTGCCAGCAGCCCTGACGGGAGCGGGCCCCAGCATTTT.

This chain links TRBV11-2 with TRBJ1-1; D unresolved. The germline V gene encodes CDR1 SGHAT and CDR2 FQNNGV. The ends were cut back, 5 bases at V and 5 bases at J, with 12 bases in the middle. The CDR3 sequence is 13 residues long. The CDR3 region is CASSQRPRTEAFF. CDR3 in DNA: TGTGCCAGCAGCCAGAGACCGAGGACTGAAGCTTTCTTT.

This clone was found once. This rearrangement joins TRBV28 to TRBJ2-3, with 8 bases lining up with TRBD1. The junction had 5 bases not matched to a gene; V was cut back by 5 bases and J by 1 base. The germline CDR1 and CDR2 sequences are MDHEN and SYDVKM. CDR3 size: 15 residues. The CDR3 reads CASSAGQGRTDTQYF. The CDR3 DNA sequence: TGTGCCAGCAGTGCCGGACAGGGCCGCACAGATACGCAGTATTTT.

CDR3 amino acids: CASSFRGGPGTQYF. Here the CDR3 DNA reads TGTGCCAGCAGTTTCCGGGGGGGCCCCGGGACCCAGTACTTC. The V gene is TRBV27, the J gene TRBJ2-5, with 8 bases lining up with TRBD2. The CDR3 is 14 amino acids. Germline V gene data show CDR1 as MNHEY and CDR2 as SMNVEV (reference sequence). V lost 3 bases and J lost 7; bases outside the gene matches: 7.

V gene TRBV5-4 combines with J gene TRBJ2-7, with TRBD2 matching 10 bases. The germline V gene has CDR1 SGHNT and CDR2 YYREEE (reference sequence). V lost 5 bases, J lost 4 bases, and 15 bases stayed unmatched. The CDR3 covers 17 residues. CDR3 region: CASSPPPSGGAQYEQYF. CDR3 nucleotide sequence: TGTGCCAGCAGTCCTCCCCCTAGCGGGGGCGCACAATACGAGCAGTACTTC.

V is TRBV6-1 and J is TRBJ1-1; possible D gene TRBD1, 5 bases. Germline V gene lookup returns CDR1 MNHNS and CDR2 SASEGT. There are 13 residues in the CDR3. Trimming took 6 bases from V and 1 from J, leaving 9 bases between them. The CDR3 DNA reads TGTGCCAGCAGATTGACAGCGAACACTGAAGCTTTCTTT. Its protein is CASRLTANTEAFF.

CDR3: CASSLDGYGYTF. The DNA for the CDR3 is TGTGCCAGCAGCTTGGATGGCTATGGCTACACCTTC. The chain employs TRBV5-6 and TRBJ1-2; D not certain. Trimming shortened V by 0 bases and J by 4 bases, and 4 bases separated the two germline ends. The CDR3 is made up of 12 amino acids. CDR1 SGHDT and CDR2 YYEEEE come from the germline V gene.